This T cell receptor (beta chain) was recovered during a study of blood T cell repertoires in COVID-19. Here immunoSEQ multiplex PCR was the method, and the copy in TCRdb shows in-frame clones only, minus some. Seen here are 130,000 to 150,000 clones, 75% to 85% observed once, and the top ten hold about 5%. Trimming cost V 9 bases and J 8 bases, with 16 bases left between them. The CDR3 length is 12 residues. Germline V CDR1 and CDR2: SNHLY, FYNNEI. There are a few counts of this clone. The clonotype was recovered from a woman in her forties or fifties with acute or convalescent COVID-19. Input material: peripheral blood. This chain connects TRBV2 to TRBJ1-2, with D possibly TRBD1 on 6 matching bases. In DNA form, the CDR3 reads TGTGCCAGTCACCTAACAGGGCCCGGCTACACCTTC. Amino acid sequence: CASHLTGPGYTF.